This T cell receptor beta chain was sequenced in a study of tumor-infiltrating lymphocytes in oesophageal squamous cell carcinoma. Germline assignment: CDR1 SGHVS and CDR2 FNYEAQ. V was pared by 7 bases and J by 2 bases, with 6 bases of the junction left unmatched. There are 15 residues in the CDR3. A single record per CDR3 protein comes from TCRdb applying MiXCR to the PCR reads. Of over 10,000 distinct CDR3 sequences in the sample, roughly 50% are singletons; the top ten hold approximately 30%. This clonotype was obtained from a female donor with esophageal squamous cell carcinoma. This chain links TRBV7-6 with TRBJ2-5; 11 bases match TRBD1. Sequenced sample: esophageal tumor tissue. The CDR3 sequence is CASNLGDRGQETQYF. The CDR3 nucleotides read TGTGCCAGCAACTTGGGGGACAGGGGGCAAGAGACCCAGTACTTC.